The TCR beta chain under discussion was sequenced for a study of T cell responses to AZD1222 COVID-19 vaccine. Study details: Both about-4-week and about-12-week second-dose recipients were combined.

In regard to this clone: The target antigen is unknown.

The CDR3 runs 13 residues. Germline CDR1 is SGHDT and CDR2 is YYEEEE. Trimming removed 1 base from V and 7 bases from J, with 6 bases in between. Study findings and constraints: The study sampled repertoires only after the peak T cell response. AZD1222 recipients seropositive at baseline numbered only six or seven.

The assay was immunoSEQ multiplex PCR, and TCRdb's table has in-frame clones only and misses some. The data contain about 120,000 clones, over 85% of them singletons. The specimen comprised peripheral blood, sampled on day 0 of AZD1222 vaccination. The clonotype was recovered from an adult in good health. The chain combines TRBV5-6 with TRBJ1-6; D is unresolved. The CDR3 region is CASSLKENSPLHF. The CDR3 DNA follows: TGTGCCAGCAGCTTGAAAGAGAATTCACCCCTCCACTTT. Together with reference TRBV5-6 and TRBJ1-6, the CDR3 gives the full variable domain: DAGVTQSPTHLIKTRGQQVTLRCSPKSGHDTVSWYQQALGQGPQFIFQYYEEEERQRGNFPDRFSGHQFPNYSSELNVNALLLGDSALYLCASSLKENSPLHFGNGTRLTVT.